In this sample, the clone carrying this T cell receptor (beta chain) turned up a few times. Its specificity is not known. This sample also contains other DNA sequences that code for the same CDR3. All of the isolated RNA was reverse transcribed, so expressed TCRB transcripts were sequenced. Libraries were prepared by immunoSEQ multiplex PCR; TCRdb keeps only in-frame clonotypes and omits some of them. The sample carries some 200,000 clones, 15% to 20% recorded once. This sample stems from a study of beta chain features in type 1 diabetes. About the study: What patients shared with healthy donors was a similar profile of age, gender and cell yields. Investigators examined 107,917,701 sorted cells across all samples.

Findings and limits, study-wide: The question left open here concerned HLA type influencing TCRB rearrangement. Shorter TCRB CDR3s, moderately but significantly so, were found in Type 1 diabetes patients in all four CD4+ subsets.

The length of the CDR3 is 12 residues. Germline V gene lookup returns CDR1 SGDLS and CDR2 YYNGEE. V dropped 2 bases and J dropped 2 bases, with 4 bases sitting between them. The receptor was isolated from a young man with type 1 diabetes. Material: naive CD4+ T cells from blood. The chain couples TRBV9 to TRBJ2-5; D is uncertain. This CDR3 reads CASSVSQETQYF. Written as DNA, the CDR3 is TGTGCCAGCAGCGTCAGTCAAGAGACCCAGTACTTC.